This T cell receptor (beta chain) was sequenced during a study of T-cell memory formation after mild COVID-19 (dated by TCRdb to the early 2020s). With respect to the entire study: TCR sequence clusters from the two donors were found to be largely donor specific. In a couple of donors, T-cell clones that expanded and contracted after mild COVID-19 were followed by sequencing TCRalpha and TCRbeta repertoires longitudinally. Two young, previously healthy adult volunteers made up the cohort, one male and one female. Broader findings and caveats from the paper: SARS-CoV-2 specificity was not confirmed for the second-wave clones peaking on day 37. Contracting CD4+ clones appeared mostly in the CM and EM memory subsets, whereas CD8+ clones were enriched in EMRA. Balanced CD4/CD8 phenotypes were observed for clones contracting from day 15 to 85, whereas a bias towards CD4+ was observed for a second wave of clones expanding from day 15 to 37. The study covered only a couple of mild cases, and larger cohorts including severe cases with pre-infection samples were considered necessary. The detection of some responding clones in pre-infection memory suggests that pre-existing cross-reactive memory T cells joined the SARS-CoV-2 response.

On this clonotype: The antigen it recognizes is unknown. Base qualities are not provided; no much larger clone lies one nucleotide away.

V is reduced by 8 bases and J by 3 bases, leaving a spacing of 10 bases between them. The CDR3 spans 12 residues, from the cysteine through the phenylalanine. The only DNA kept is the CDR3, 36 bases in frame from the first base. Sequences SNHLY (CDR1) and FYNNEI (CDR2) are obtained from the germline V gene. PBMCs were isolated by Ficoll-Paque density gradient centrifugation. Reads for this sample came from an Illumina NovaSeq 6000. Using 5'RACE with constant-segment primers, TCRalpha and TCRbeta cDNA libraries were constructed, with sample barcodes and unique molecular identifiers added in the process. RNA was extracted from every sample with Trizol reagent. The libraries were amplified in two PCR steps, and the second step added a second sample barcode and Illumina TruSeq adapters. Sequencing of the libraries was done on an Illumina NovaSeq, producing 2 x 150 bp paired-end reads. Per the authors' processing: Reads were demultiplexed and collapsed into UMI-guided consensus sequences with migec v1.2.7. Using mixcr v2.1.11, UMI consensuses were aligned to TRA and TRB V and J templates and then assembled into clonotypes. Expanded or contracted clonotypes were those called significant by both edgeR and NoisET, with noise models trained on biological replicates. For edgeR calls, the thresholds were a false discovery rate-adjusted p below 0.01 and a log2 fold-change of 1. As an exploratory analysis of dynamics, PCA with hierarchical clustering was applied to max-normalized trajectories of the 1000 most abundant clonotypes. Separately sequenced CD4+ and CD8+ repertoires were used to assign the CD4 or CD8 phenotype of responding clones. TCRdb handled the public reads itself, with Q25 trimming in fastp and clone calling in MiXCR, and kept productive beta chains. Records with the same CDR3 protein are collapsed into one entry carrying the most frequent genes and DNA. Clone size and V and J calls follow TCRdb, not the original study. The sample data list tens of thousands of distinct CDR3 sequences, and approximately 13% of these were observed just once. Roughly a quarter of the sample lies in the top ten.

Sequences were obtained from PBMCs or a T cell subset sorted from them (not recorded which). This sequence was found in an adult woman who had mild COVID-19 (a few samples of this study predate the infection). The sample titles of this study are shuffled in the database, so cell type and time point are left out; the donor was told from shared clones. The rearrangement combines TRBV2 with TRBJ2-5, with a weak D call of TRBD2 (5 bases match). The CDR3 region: CASEGLEETQYF. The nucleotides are TGTGCCAGCGAGGGCCTAGAAGAGACCCAGTACTTC.